This T cell receptor (beta chain) was sequenced in a study of T cell responses to AZD1222 COVID-19 vaccine. Study context: Pooling covered second doses at about 4 or about 12 weeks. Study-wide results and limits: Sampling that yielded the repertoires occurred only after the peak T cell response. A rise in Spike-specific TCR breadth and depth followed two AZD1222 doses. Clonal diversity was possibly underestimated, and white British individuals and females predominated among donors.

Clones were read by immunoSEQ multiplex PCR, and TCRdb kept only the in-frame ones, dropping some. The sample holds around 120,000 clones; just under 95% are singletons and the top ten take less than 2.5%. As concerns this clone: Its antigen is currently unknown.

The germline V gene has CDR1 ENHRY and CDR2 SYGVKD. The CDR3 sequence is 14 residues long. V lost 7 bases and J 8 bases, leaving 20 bases between the germline ends. The V and J genes are TRBV10-3 and TRBJ1-2; no definite D call. The receptor comes from an adult in good health. The source material was peripheral blood, sampled on day 0 of AZD1222 vaccination. The CDR3 DNA reads TGTGCCATCAAGGGCCTCCGGGATTACCTCGGCTACACCTTC. Translated: CAIKGLRDYLGYTF.